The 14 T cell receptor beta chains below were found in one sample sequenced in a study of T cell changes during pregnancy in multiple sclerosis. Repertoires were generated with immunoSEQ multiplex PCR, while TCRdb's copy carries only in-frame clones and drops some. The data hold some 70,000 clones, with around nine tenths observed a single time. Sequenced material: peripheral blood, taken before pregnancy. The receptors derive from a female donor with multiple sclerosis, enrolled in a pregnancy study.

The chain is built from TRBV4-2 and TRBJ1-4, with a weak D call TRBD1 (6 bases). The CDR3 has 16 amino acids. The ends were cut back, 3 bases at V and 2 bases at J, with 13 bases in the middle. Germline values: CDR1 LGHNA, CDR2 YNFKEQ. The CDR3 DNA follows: TGTGCCAGCAGCCACTCAGGGGCAGGCACTAATGAAAAACTGTTTTTT. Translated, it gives CASSHSGAGTNEKLFF.

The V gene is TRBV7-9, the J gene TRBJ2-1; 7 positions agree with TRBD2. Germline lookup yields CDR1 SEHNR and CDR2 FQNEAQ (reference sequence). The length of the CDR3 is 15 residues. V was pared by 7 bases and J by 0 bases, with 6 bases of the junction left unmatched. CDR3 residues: CASIVSGISYNEQFF. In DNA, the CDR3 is TGTGCCAGCATTGTGAGCGGGATCTCCTACAATGAGCAGTTCTTC.

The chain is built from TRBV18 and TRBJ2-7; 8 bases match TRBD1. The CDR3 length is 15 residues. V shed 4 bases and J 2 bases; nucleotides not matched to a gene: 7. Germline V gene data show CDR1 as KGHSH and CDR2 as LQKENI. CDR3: CASSLGTGAAYEQYF. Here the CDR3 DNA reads TGTGCCAGCTCACTTGGGACAGGAGCAGCCTACGAGCAGTACTTC.

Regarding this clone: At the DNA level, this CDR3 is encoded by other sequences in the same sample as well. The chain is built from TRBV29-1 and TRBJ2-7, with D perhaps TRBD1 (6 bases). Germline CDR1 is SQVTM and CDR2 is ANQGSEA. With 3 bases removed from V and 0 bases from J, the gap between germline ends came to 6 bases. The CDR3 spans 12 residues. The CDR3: CSVEGASYEQYF. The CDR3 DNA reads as TGCAGCGTTGAGGGGGCCTCCTACGAGCAGTACTTC.

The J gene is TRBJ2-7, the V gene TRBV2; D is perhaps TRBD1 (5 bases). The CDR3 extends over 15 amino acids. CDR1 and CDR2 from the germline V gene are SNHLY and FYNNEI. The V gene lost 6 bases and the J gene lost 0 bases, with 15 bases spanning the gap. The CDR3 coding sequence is TGTGCCAGCAGATGGTATGAACAGGTCTCCTACGAGCAGTACTTC. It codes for CASRWYEQVSYEQYF.

CDR3 bases: TGTGCCAGCAGCCGACAGGGCGGGATGAGGAGTGGGACCCAGTACTTC. Protein: CASSRQGGMRSGTQYF. The V and J genes are TRBV4-2 and TRBJ2-5; D is perhaps TRBD1 (7 bases). Germline V gene data show CDR1 as LGHNA and CDR2 as YNFKEQ. Trimming removed 4 bases at V and 7 bases at J, with 22 bases between. This CDR3 is built from 16 residues.

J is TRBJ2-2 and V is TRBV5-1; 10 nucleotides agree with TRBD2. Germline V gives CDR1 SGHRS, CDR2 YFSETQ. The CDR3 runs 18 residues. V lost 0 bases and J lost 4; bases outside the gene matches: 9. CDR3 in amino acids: CASSLALTSGTFTGELFF. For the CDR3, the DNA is TGCGCCAGCAGCTTGGCCTTAACTAGCGGGACATTCACCGGGGAGCTGTTTTTT.

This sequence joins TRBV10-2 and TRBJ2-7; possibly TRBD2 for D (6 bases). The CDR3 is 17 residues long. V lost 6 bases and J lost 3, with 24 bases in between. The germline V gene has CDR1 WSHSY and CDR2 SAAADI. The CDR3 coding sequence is TGCGCCAGCAGGAGACCTGTCCGGGACTCTAGGGACTACGAGCAGTACTTC. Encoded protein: CASRRPVRDSRDYEQYF.

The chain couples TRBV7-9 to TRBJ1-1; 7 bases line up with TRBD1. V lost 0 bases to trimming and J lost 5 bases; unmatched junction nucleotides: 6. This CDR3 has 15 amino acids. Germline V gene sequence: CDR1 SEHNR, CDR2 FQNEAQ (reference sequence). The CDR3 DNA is TGTGCCAGCAGCTTAGCGCAGGGGGTATTGACTGAAGCTTTCTTT. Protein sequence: CASSLAQGVLTEAFF.

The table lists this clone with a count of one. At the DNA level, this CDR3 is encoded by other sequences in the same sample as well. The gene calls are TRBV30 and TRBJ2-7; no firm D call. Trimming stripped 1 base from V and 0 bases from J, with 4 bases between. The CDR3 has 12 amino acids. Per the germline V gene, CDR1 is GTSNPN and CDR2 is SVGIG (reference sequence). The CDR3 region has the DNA TGTGCCTGGAGTGAGCTCTCCTACGAGCAGTACTTC. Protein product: CAWSELSYEQYF.

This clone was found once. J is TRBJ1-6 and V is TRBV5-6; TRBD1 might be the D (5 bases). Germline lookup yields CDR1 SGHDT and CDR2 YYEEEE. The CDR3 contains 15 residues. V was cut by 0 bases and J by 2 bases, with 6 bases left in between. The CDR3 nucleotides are TGTGCCAGCAGCTTGGGGGGCGCCTATAATTCACCCCTCCACTTT. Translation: CASSLGGAYNSPLHF.

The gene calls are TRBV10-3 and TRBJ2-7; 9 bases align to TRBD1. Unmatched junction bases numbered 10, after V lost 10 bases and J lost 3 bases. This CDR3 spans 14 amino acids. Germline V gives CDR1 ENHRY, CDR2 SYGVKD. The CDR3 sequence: CATFSGQGYYEQYF. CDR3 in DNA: TGTGCCACCTTTTCGGGACAGGGATACTACGAGCAGTACTTC.

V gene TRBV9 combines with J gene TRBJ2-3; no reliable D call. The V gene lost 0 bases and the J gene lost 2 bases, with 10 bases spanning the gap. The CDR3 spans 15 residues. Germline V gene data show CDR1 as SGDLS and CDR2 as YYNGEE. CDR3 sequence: CASSVAPESTDTQYF. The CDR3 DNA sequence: TGTGCCAGCAGCGTAGCCCCCGAGTCCACAGATACGCAGTATTTT.

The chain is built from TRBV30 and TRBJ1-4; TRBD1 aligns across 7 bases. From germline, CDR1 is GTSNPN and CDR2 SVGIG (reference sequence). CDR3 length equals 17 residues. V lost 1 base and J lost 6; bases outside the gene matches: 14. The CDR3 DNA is TGTGCCTGGAGTGCGGCGGTCTCCAGGGGGGTATATGAAAAACTGTTTTTT. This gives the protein CAWSAAVSRGVYEKLFF. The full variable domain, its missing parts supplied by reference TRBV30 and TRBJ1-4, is SQTIHQWPATLVQPVGSPLSLECTVEGTSNPNLYWYRQAAGRGLQLLFYSVGIGQISSEVPQNLSASRPQDRQFILSSKKLLLSDSGFYLCAWSAAVSRGVYEKLFFGSGTQLSVL.